The 3 T cell receptor beta chains in this list originate from one sample, sequenced in a study of regulatory T cells in long-lasting Graves disease. The time point was: newly diagnosed GD, antithyroid drugs for less than 3 months. TCR sequences were obtained from RNA taken from PBMCs. With iRepertoire HTBI primers and Arm-PCR of CDR3 regions, TCR beta libraries were built. TCRdb ran MiXCR on the multiplex PCR reads and lists one entry per CDR3 protein. The sample has about 540,000 distinct CDR3 sequences; roughly 13% are singletons. These records were also assigned to another study, of T cells in Graves' hyperthyroidism and ophthalmopathy.

Sequencing was performed on peripheral blood mononuclear cells (PBMCs), taken at new diagnosis, from a patient treated with antithyroid drugs. These receptors were collected from a man aged 25 to 40 with Graves disease.

This clonotype was counted ten times or more. The genes are TRBV27 and TRBJ2-1, with unresolved D. Trimming removed 4 bases from V and 12 bases from J, with 13 bases in between. Germline CDR1 and CDR2: MNHEY and SMNVEV (reference sequence). CDR3 size: 12 residues. The CDR3 DNA reads TGTGCCAGCAGTTCGCCCGGGCCCACGCAGTTCTTC. Its translation is CASSSPGPTQFF.

This clonotype was counted only a few times. The chain has TRBV20-1 and TRBJ2-5; D call uncertain. Trimming took 3 bases from V and 5 from J, leaving 16 bases between them. CDR3 length equals 14 residues. The germline gives CDR1 DFQATT, CDR2 SNEGSKA (reference sequence). The CDR3: CSASEVGLGETQYF. Written as DNA, the CDR3 is TGCAGTGCTAGCGAGGTGGGGTTAGGTGAGACCCAGTACTTC.

This clonotype came up a few times. The rearrangement links TRBV6-1 to TRBJ2-1; tentatively, D is TRBD1 or TRBD2 (5 bases each). V lost 9 bases and J 9 bases, leaving 15 bases between the germline ends. The length of the CDR3 is 12 residues. Germline V CDR1 and CDR2: MNHNS, SASEGT. The CDR3 region has the DNA TGTGCCAGTAGAAGGGACCTCCTTGAGCAGTTCTTC. Translation: CASRRDLLEQFF.